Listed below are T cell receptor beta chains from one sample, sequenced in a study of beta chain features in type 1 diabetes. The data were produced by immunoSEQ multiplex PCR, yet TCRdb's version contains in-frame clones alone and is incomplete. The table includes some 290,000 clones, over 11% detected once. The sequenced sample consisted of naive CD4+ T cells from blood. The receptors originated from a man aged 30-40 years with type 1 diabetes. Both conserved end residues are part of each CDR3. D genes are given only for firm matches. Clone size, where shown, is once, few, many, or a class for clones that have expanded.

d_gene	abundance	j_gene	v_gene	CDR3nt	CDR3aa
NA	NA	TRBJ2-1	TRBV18	TGTGCCAGCTCACCACAGGGACTCAGCTCCTACAATGAGCAGTTCTTC	CASSPQGLSSYNEQFF
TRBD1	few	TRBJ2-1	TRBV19	TGTGCCACCAGGGGGCTGTATAATGAGCAGTTCTTC	CATRGLYNEQFF
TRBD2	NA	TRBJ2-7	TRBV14	TGTGCCAGCAGCCAAGAACCGGGGGGGAGCTCCTACGAGCAGTACTTC	CASSQEPGGSSYEQYF
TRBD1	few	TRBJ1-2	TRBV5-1	TGCGCCAGCAGCTTGATGGGACAGGGAAACTATGGCTACACCTTC	CASSLMGQGNYGYTF
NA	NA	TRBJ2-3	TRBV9	TGTGCCAGCAGCGTAGGCCCAGCGGGCCTAACAGATACGCAGTATTTT	CASSVGPAGLTDTQYF
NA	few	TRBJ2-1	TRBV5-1	TGCGCCAGCACCCTCAGGGGAGATGAGCAGTTCTTC	CASTLRGDEQFF
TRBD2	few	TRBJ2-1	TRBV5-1	TGCGCCAGCAGCTTGGGGCTAGCGGGAATCTACAATGAGCAGTTCTTC	CASSLGLAGIYNEQFF
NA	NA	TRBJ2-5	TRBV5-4	TGTGCCAGCAGCTCTGCAGGTACAGGGGAGACCCAGTACTTC	CASSSAGTGETQYF
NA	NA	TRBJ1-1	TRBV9	TGTGCCAGCAGCCCGACAACACTTGGACTGTTTACTGAAGCTTTCTTT	CASSPTTLGLFTEAFF
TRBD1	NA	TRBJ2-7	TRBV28	TGTGCCAGCAGTTTCTTAGACAGGGGCTCCTACGAGCAGTACTTC	CASSFLDRGSYEQYF
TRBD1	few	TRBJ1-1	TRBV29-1	TGCAGCGTTGATCGGACAGGGAACACTGAAGCTTTCTTT	CSVDRTGNTEAFF
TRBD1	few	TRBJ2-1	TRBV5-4	TGTGCCAGCAGCACGCGCACAGGGGGCGAATGGGATGAGCAGTTCTTC	CASSTRTGGEWDEQFF
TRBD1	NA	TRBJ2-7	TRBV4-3	TGCGCCAGCAGCCAAGGCCTACCCGGGACAGGGGCCACCTACGAGCAGTACTTC	CASSQGLPGTGATYEQYF
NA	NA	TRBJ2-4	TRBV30	TGTGCCTGGAGTAATGGGGGCGCTTCCAAAAACATTCAGTACTTC	CAWSNGGASKNIQYF
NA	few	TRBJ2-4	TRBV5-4	TGTGCCAGCAGCCAAGTAGGGGGATCCCGGTACTTC	CASSQVGGSRYF
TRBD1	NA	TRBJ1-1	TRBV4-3	TGCGCCAGCAGCCAAGATCGCGGACAGGGGCCAGCCGCTGAAGCTTTCTTT	CASSQDRGQGPAAEAFF
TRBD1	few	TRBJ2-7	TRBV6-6	TGTGCCAGCAACAGGGACAGGTCCTACGAGCAGTACTTC	CASNRDRSYEQYF
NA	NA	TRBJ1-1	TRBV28	TGTGCCAGCAGTTTTCGGGTCCCGGAGACTGAAGCTTTCTTT	CASSFRVPETEAFF
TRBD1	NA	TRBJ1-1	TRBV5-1	TGCGCCAGCAGCTTGGTAAACAGGGGGAACACTGAAGCTTTCTTT	CASSLVNRGNTEAFF
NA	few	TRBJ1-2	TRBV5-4	TGTGCCAGCAGCTTGGCGGGAGGCCCTAACTATGGCTACACCTTC	CASSLAGGPNYGYTF
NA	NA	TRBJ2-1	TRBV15	TGTGCCACGAGACGGGGTGGGTACAATGAGCAGTTCTTC	CATRRGGYNEQFF
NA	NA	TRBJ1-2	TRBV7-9	TGTGCCAGCAGCTTAGGGCTCGACAGTGTCTACACCTTC	CASSLGLDSVYTF
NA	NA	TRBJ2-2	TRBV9	TGTGCCAGCAGCGCACGGAGGGGCAGCGCGAACACCGGGGAGCTGTTTTTT	CASSARRGSANTGELFF
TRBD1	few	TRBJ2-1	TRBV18	TGTGCCAGCTCACCACCTGGGACAGGGTATTACAATGAGCAGTTCTTC	CASSPPGTGYYNEQFF
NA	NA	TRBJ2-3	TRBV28	TGTGCCAGCAGTGGCGGGACGGGGGACACAGATACGCAGTATTTT	CASSGGTGDTDTQYF
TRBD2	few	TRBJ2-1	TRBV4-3	TGCGCCAGCAGCCAGGAAGGCGGGAGGGCCGTGAATGAGCAGTTCTTC	CASSQEGGRAVNEQFF
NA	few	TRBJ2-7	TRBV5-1	TGCGCCAGCAGCGGTGACATAGGGGCCGGATCCTACGAGCAGTACTTC	CASSGDIGAGSYEQYF
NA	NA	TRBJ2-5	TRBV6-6	TGTGCCAGCAGTTACGGCAGCCCGGAGGGCCAAGAGACCCAGTACTTC	CASSYGSPEGQETQYF
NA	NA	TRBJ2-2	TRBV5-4	TGTGCCAGCAGCTTGGGCGCCCAGTCAGGAAACACCGGGGAGCTGTTTTTT	CASSLGAQSGNTGELFF
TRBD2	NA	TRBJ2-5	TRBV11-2	TGTGCCAGCAGCACCGGTGGGGGGGGAGAGACCCAGTACTTC	CASSTGGGGETQYF
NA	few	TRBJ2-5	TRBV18	TGTGCCAGCTCGTTGACAACCGGGGAAGAGACCCAGTACTTC	CASSLTTGEETQYF
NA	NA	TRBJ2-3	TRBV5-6	TGTGCCAGCAGCTTGGTTCGCGGGAATCGGGGCGGAGATACGCAGTATTTT	CASSLVRGNRGGDTQYF
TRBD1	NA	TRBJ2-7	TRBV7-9	TGTGCCAGCAGCTTTCGGGGACAGGCCTACGAGCAGTACTTC	CASSFRGQAYEQYF
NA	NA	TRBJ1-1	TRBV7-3	TGTGCCAGCAGCCTCCTGAGGAACACTGAAGCTTTCTTT	CASSLLRNTEAFF
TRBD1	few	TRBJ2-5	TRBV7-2	TGTGCCAGCAGCCGGGACAGGAAGACCCAGTACTTC	CASSRDRKTQYF
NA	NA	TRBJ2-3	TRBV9	TGTGCCAGCAGCGTACGGTCGGGAACGACCACAGATACGCAGTATTTT	CASSVRSGTTTDTQYF